This is a list of T cell receptor beta chains from one sample in a study of long-term antiretroviral therapy in people with HIV. Assay used: immunoSEQ multiplex PCR; TCRdb lists only in-frame clones, some missing. The sample includes around 6,500 clones, under 85% of them seen just once. The specimen comprised unsorted PBMCs, sampled 0.2 years after starting antiretroviral therapy. The receptors were gathered from a man between 35 and 55 years old with HIV. Both conserved end residues are part of each CDR3. The D gene is left open where the match is weak.

D	V	J	CDR3
-	TRBV5-6	TRBJ1-4	CASSLSPGANEKLFF
-	TRBV19	TRBJ1-1	CASSSHSVQNTEAFF
-	TRBV6-5	TRBJ2-1	CASRTYGNNEQFF
TRBD2	TRBV6-5	TRBJ2-1	CASSYLTSENYNEQFF
TRBD2	TRBV19	TRBJ2-2	CASSPPGGEGGELFF
-	TRBV6-6	TRBJ1-1	CASKGSLDLSNTEAFF
-	TRBV5-8	TRBJ1-3	CASSLDRDSGNTIYF
TRBD1	TRBV15	TRBJ1-2	CATSRPQGAEGYTF
TRBD1	TRBV2	TRBJ2-7	CASSWGTGTQYEQYF
-	TRBV19	TRBJ2-1	CASIPTEGGSSYNEQFF
-	TRBV11-2	TRBJ1-2	CASSFAVNYGYTF
TRBD2	TRBV10-1	TRBJ2-3	CASSESTSGGPMDTQYF
-	TRBV7-3	TRBJ1-2	CASSLLGGEDGYTF
-	TRBV2	TRBJ1-1	CASTLDSHTEAFF
-	TRBV5-8	TRBJ1-2	CASSLAKSGRGGYTF
-	TRBV11-2	TRBJ1-1	CASSSLMNTEAFF
-	TRBV5-6	TRBJ1-2	CASSFWPPDYDYGYTF
-	TRBV2	TRBJ1-2	CASRETGIDGYTF
-	TRBV4-1	TRBJ2-7	CASSLTARSREQYF
-	TRBV6-1	TRBJ2-2	CASSETGDWGGELFF
TRBD1	TRBV7-8	TRBJ2-7	CASSLAETGDYEQYF
-	TRBV27	TRBJ1-6	CASSLAGLGSPLHF
-	TRBV2	TRBJ1-5	CASSEMVQPNQPQHF
TRBD1	TRBV19	TRBJ2-7	CASTPGQGYEQYF
-	TRBV5-1	TRBJ2-1	CASSLGGSTYNEQFF
TRBD1	TRBV7-9	TRBJ1-4	CASSPPGTGGRSNEKLFF
-	TRBV2	TRBJ1-3	CASSRMGRLDSGNTIYF
-	TRBV4-1	TRBJ1-2	CASSQANGGPRGYTF
-	TRBV5-4	TRBJ2-7	CASSAGTSTYEQYF
-	TRBV5-1	TRBJ1-2	CASSTDSAFYGYTF
TRBD2	TRBV29-1	TRBJ2-7	CSVEGGRGGSNEQYF
-	TRBV2	TRBJ1-5	CASSDRVGNQPQHF
-	TRBV11-2	TRBJ2-7	CASRGHTGAYEQYF
TRBD2	TRBV7-2	TRBJ2-3	CASSLGAGGVFDTQYF
TRBD1	TRBV5-1	TRBJ1-3	CASSEGDRAFSGNTIYF
TRBD2	TRBV5-1	TRBJ2-3	CASSPSSGGTDTQYF
TRBD1	TRBV7-9	TRBJ2-7	CASSPRTGGAYEQYF
TRBD1	TRBV4-1	TRBJ1-2	CASSQTTGGDQNYGYTF
-	TRBV2	TRBJ1-1	CATLGGASNTEAFF
-	TRBV5-5	TRBJ2-7	CASSSYVADSSYEQYF
TRBD1	TRBV27	TRBJ1-2	CASSSRTGMYGYTF
TRBD2	TRBV28	TRBJ2-7	CASSWSGGHEQYF
-	TRBV21-1	TRBJ1-6	CASSKVWARSNSPLHF
TRBD1	TRBV5-1	TRBJ1-4	CASSPPEGGGGEKLFF
-	TRBV18	TRBJ2-2	CASSPPGGVSNTGELFF
-	TRBV4-1	TRBJ1-1	CASSQKGEAFF
-	TRBV11-2	TRBJ2-7	CASSPLWEQYF
-	TRBV6-5	TRBJ1-2	CASSLIQGNPYGYTF
TRBD2	TRBV6-1	TRBJ2-3	CASSEEPSGGVYTSTDTQYF
-	TRBV5-1	TRBJ1-1	CASGSWSGTEAFF
TRBD1	TRBV2	TRBJ1-5	CASRPGTGINQPQHF
-	TRBV19	TRBJ2-7	CASSPSGTTSYEQYF
-	TRBV19	TRBJ2-7	CASSIGGSSYEQYF
TRBD2	TRBV7-9	TRBJ2-2	CASSLERAGAGELFF